Following are 9 T cell receptor beta chains from one sample sequenced in a study of T cell changes during pregnancy in multiple sclerosis (dated by TCRdb to between 2019 and 2020). The library was prepared using the immunoSEQ multiplex PCR assay. The table was pulled from immuneACCESS by TCRdb, which kept in-frame rearrangements only. Such tables lose some clones; where checked, under half of the loss comes from unresolved V genes, and the rest has no known cause. Across this sample there are some 66,000 clones, with 75% to 95% seen only once. The top ten constitute over 4.5% of the sample. Sequences were derived from CD8+ T cells from peripheral blood mononuclear cells, sampled before pregnancy. The source is a female donor with multiple sclerosis, enrolled in a pregnancy study.

The V gene is TRBV29-1, the J gene TRBJ2-7; 9 bases agree with TRBD1. Per the germline V gene, CDR1 is SQVTM and CDR2 is ANQGSEA. The CDR3 runs 14 residues. The V gene end was trimmed by 6 bases and the J gene end by 5 bases; junction bases not matched to a gene: 11. The CDR3 sequence: CSVLSTGGSHEQYF. CDR3 nucleotides: TGCAGCGTCCTCTCGACAGGGGGAAGCCACGAGCAGTACTTC.

The rearrangement joins TRBV19 to TRBJ2-7, with D possibly being TRBD1 (6 bases). Trimming removed 10 bases at V and 3 bases at J, with 16 bases between. The CDR3 is 13 amino acids. Germline CDR1 is LNHDA and CDR2 is SQIVND (reference sequence). The CDR3 spells CATSDSSDYEQYF. For the CDR3, the DNA is TGTGCCACCTCGGACAGCTCCGACTACGAGCAGTACTTC.

This chain joins TRBV28 and TRBJ2-3; 13 bases are shared with TRBD2. The CDR3 spans 17 residues. V shed 7 bases, J shed 2 bases, and the junction held 9 bases outside the gene matches. Germline V gene lookup returns CDR1 MDHEN and CDR2 SYDVKM. For the CDR3, the DNA is TGTGCCAGCAACCCCGGTACTAGCGGGGGGGCCACAGATACGCAGTATTTT. This gives the protein CASNPGTSGGATDTQYF.

The rearrangement uses TRBV27 and TRBJ2-2; D gene unclear. CDR1 is MNHEY and CDR2 is SMNVEV in the germline V gene (reference sequence). With 2 bases removed from V and 3 bases from J, the gap between germline ends came to 4 bases. This CDR3 has 13 amino acids. CDR3 sequence reads: CASSLTDTGELFF. CDR3 DNA: TGTGCCAGCAGTTTAACGGACACCGGGGAGCTGTTTTTT.

The gene calls are TRBV9 and TRBJ2-5; D gene uncertain. The CDR3 has 13 amino acids. Looked up from germline, CDR1 is SGDLS and CDR2 is YYNGEE. The ends were cut back, 0 bases at V and 5 bases at J, with 8 bases in the middle. The CDR3 DNA follows: TGTGCCAGCAGCGTAGGAGGTGAGGAGACCCAGTACTTC. Protein sequence: CASSVGGEETQYF.

In DNA, the CDR3 is TGCGCCAGCAGCTCTGAAGGGACACTCGACGAAGCTTTCTTT. Its translation: CASSSEGTLDEAFF. J is TRBJ1-1 and V is TRBV4-1; maybe TRBD1 (6 bases). V shed 5 bases and J shed 8 bases, with 18 bases lying between them. The germline V gene encodes CDR1 MGHRA and CDR2 YSYEKL. This CDR3 is built from 14 residues.

This chain links TRBV9 with TRBJ1-2; 8 bases are shared with TRBD1. Germline assignment: CDR1 SGDLS and CDR2 YYNGEE. Trimming removed 3 bases from V and 2 bases from J; junction bases left unmatched: 3. The CDR3 covers 14 residues. CDR3 in DNA: TGTGCCAGCAGCGAGCAGGGGGCAAACTATGGCTACACCTTC. Protein: CASSEQGANYGYTF.

The chain combines TRBV5-6 with TRBJ2-7; 8 bases line up with TRBD1. Germline V gene data show CDR1 as SGHDT and CDR2 as YYEEEE. The ends lost 3 bases at V and 3 bases at J; junction bases unmatched: 2. The CDR3 totals 13 residues. In nucleotides, the CDR3 is TGTGCCAGCAGCTCTACAGGGGGCTACGAGCAGTACTTC. The encoded protein is CASSSTGGYEQYF.

The J gene is TRBJ1-1, the V gene TRBV7-9; TRBD1 aligns across 7 bases. After removal of 2 bases from V and 4 bases from J, the junction contained 7 bases not matched to a gene. Per the germline V gene, CDR1 is SEHNR and CDR2 is FQNEAQ (reference sequence). This CDR3 spans 15 amino acids. The CDR3 DNA reads as TGTGCCAGCAGCTTACCTGCAGGGGGTAGCACTGAAGCTTTCTTT. It yields the protein CASSLPAGGSTEAFF.